Shown below are 13 T cell receptor beta chains from a single sample sequenced in a study of CD8+ T cells in alopecia areata. Extracted RNA was reverse transcribed, and the resulting cDNA served as sequencing template. Profiled with immunoSEQ multiplex PCR; TCRdb holds only in-frame clones, not every one. Of approximately 45,000 clones in the sample, under 70% were seen once. Treatment specified: oral pan-JAK inhibitor, 5-10 mg twice daily. This specimen consisted of CD8+ T cells sorted from blood, obtained at week 4, from a patient treated with tofacitinib. These receptors were obtained from a human donor with alopecia areata.

The CDR3 loop reads CSVPSPEKNTEAFF. CDR3 in DNA: TGCAGCGTCCCTTCCCCCGAGAAGAACACTGAAGCTTTCTTT. The chain uses TRBV29-1 and TRBJ1-1; no reliable D call. Germline CDR1 SQVTM, CDR2 ANQGSEA. Trimming shortened V by 6 bases and J by 1 base, and 15 bases separated the two germline ends. The CDR3 length is 14 residues.

V gene TRBV6-5 combines with J gene TRBJ2-6; a possible D gene is TRBD1 (6 bases). Germline lookup yields CDR1 MNHEY and CDR2 SVGAGI. The V and J ends lost 6 bases and 3 bases respectively, with 12 bases between them. The CDR3 covers 15 residues. Written as DNA, the CDR3 is TGTGCCAGCAGACGGACAGTGATTGGGGCCAACGTCCTGACTTTC. Protein: CASRRTVIGANVLTF.

This clone turned up a few times. This chain joins TRBV19 and TRBJ2-2, with TRBD1 matching 7 bases. The V and J ends lost 4 bases and 2 bases, in that order; junction bases with no gene match: 4. Germline V gene data show CDR1 as LNHDA and CDR2 as SQIVND (reference sequence). The CDR3 spans 15 residues. The CDR3 loop is CASSNDRDNTGELFF. CDR3 nucleotides: TGTGCCAGTAGTAACGACAGGGACAACACCGGGGAGCTGTTTTTT.

The chain uses TRBV5-6 and TRBJ2-1; D may be TRBD2 (5 bases). The CDR3 contains 13 residues. V was trimmed by 0 bases and J by 9 bases, leaving 10 bases between them. Germline V CDR1 and CDR2: SGHDT, YYEEEE. CDR3 amino acids: CASSLAGLGEQFF. DNA of the CDR3: TGTGCCAGCAGCTTGGCGGGGTTGGGTGAGCAGTTCTTC.

This rearrangement joins TRBV6-5 to TRBJ1-1; D uncertain. From germline, CDR1 is MNHEY and CDR2 SVGAGI. This CDR3 comprises 14 residues. Trimming removed 0 bases at V and 6 bases at J, with 11 bases between. This chain's CDR3 is CASSYSEGWPEAFF. CDR3 sequence (DNA): TGTGCCAGCAGTTACTCCGAGGGATGGCCTGAAGCTTTCTTT.

The chain employs TRBV29-1 and TRBJ2-7, with unresolved D. CDR1 and CDR2 from the germline V gene are SQVTM and ANQGSEA. Trimming removed 7 bases at V and 6 bases at J, with 13 bases between. The CDR3 totals 11 residues. CDR3 sequence reads: CSATIRGEQYF. The CDR3 nucleotides are TGCAGCGCGACAATCCGTGGCGAGCAGTACTTC.

The J gene is TRBJ2-1, the V gene TRBV11-2; D gene unclear. This CDR3 region has 12 residues. The germline V gene encodes CDR1 SGHAT and CDR2 FQNNGV. V lost 5 bases to trimming and J lost 2 bases, with 4 bases between them. This chain's CDR3 is CASSPAYNEQFF. The DNA of the CDR3 is TGTGCCAGCAGCCCCGCCTACAATGAGCAGTTCTTC.

The chain is built from TRBV27 and TRBJ2-3; weak D call: TRBD2 (6 bases). Trimming took off 6 bases at V and 2 bases at J, with 12 bases between the two ends. Germline V gene data show CDR1 as MNHEY and CDR2 as SMNVEV (reference sequence). The CDR3 is 14 residues long. The CDR3 protein is CASSGGENTDTQYF. CDR3 coding DNA: TGTGCCAGCAGCGGAGGGGAAAACACAGATACGCAGTATTTT.

To note about this clone: The junction and the germline gene differ at one end; a read error may be behind it. The sample holds other DNA sequences that translate to the same CDR3. The chain links TRBV15 to TRBJ1-6, with 8 bases lining up with TRBD1. The CDR3 spans 14 residues. The germline V gene has CDR1 LNHNV and CDR2 YYDKDF (reference sequence). CDR3: CATSRDRGNSPLHF. The CDR3 DNA follows: TGTGCCACCAGCCGAGACAGGGGCAATTCACCCCTCCACTTT.

The chain carries TRBV25-1 and TRBJ2-7; D uncertain. Germline V lookup: CDR1 MGHDK, CDR2 SYGVNS. The ends were cut back, 5 bases at V and 6 bases at J, with 11 bases in the middle. The CDR3 sequence is 12 residues long. The CDR3 sequence is CASSPGPFEQYF. Written as DNA, the CDR3 is TGTGCCAGCAGTCCCGGCCCGTTCGAGCAGTACTTC.

By frequency in the sample, this clone is medium-sized (0.01 to 0.1%). The rearrangement joins TRBV7-9 to TRBJ2-1; 7 bases align to TRBD2. V was clipped by 6 bases and J by 0 bases; unmatched bases: 11. The CDR3 runs to 17 residues. Per the germline V gene, CDR1 is SEHNR and CDR2 is FQNEAQ (reference sequence). CDR3 residues: CASRPSGTMSSYNEQFF. Here the CDR3 DNA reads TGTGCCAGCAGACCGAGCGGGACTATGAGCTCCTACAATGAGCAGTTCTTC.

This chain connects TRBV29-1 to TRBJ1-1; D not resolved. Germline lookup yields CDR1 SQVTM and CDR2 ANQGSEA. This CDR3 comprises 14 residues. V was trimmed by 4 bases and J by 1 base, leaving 13 bases between them. The DNA for the CDR3 is TGCAGCGTTGTTCTTAGAGGCAAGAACACTGAAGCTTTCTTT. It encodes CSVVLRGKNTEAFF.

The chain combines TRBV4-3 with TRBJ2-2, with no clear D. Trimming took 0 bases from V and 5 from J, leaving 16 bases between them. The CDR3 extends over 17 amino acids. Germline-derived CDR1 and CDR2 are LGHNA and YSLEER. The CDR3 spells CASSQDSSAPGTGELFF. The DNA for the CDR3 is TGCGCCAGCAGCCAAGATTCCAGTGCCCCTGGGACCGGGGAGCTGTTTTTT.